Each of the 17 T cell receptor beta chains below was sequenced from the same sample in a study of T cell repertoires in cytomegalovirus infection. A single record per CDR3 protein comes from TCRdb applying MiXCR to the reads. The data hold about 360,000 distinct CDR3 sequences, with 15% to 20% observed a single time. The sequenced material came from PBMCs. Receptor source: a human donor in good health (CMV status not recorded). Some clones in this sample may be carry-over from other donors' samples.

The V and J genes are TRBV5-1 and TRBJ2-7; the D call may be TRBD1 or TRBD2 (6 bases each). Trimming removed 4 bases at V and 4 bases at J, with 12 bases between. Germline assignment: CDR1 SGHRS and CDR2 YFSETQ. The CDR3 extends over 13 amino acids. The CDR3 DNA is TGCGCCAGCAGCATTGAGGGGGGTTACGAGCAGTACTTC. Amino acids: CASSIEGGYEQYF. Complete variable domain (other parts from reference TRBV5-1 and TRBJ2-7): KAGVTQTPRYLIKTRGQQVTLSCSPISGHRSVSWYQQTPGQGLQFLFEYFSETQRNKGNFPGRFSGRQFSNSRSEMNVSTLELGDSALYLCASSIEGGYEQYFGPGTRLTVT.

This chain uses TRBV18 with TRBJ2-5; D possibly corresponds to TRBD2 (6 bases). Germline CDR1 reads KGHSH; CDR2 reads LQKENI. Between the trimmed V and J ends, which lost 8 bases and 4 bases, there was a span of 14 bases. The length of the CDR3 is 13 residues. The CDR3 loop is CASTDRGIETQYF. The CDR3 DNA follows: TGTGCCAGCACGGACCGGGGGATAGAGACCCAGTACTTC.

This chain joins TRBV7-2 and TRBJ1-3, with D tentatively TRBD1 (6 bases). The CDR3 is 14 residues long. In germline, CDR1 is SGHTA, CDR2 FQGNSA. Trimming took 5 bases from V and 3 from J, leaving 11 bases between them. The CDR3 region has the DNA TGTGCCAGCAGCCAGACAGGTTTTGGAAACACCATATATTTT. Translation gives CASSQTGFGNTIYF.

The J gene is TRBJ2-1, the V gene TRBV7-4; 15 bases are a match to TRBD2. Germline CDR1 and CDR2: SGHVT and SQSDAQ. The CDR3 loop spans 18 amino acids. J was trimmed by 4 bases and V by 5 bases; bases with no gene match: 9. The CDR3 DNA sequence: TGTGCCAGCAGCAAGGGGGGACTAGCGGGAGGAAAGTACAATGAGCAGTTCTTC. Translated: CASSKGGLAGGKYNEQFF.

This clonotype occurred many times. This chain joins TRBV7-8 and TRBJ1-4, with TRBD1 identical over 8 bases. This CDR3 region has 12 residues. V shed 4 bases and J 11 bases; nucleotides not matched to a gene: 3. CDR1 is SGHVS and CDR2 is FQNEAQ in the germline V gene. The CDR3 sequence: CASSSRTGKLFF. The CDR3 coding sequence is TGTGCCAGCAGCTCTAGGACAGGGAAACTGTTTTTT.

This clonotype showed up many times. The chain carries TRBV7-8 and TRBJ2-3; no reliable D call. V was pared by 0 bases and J by 6 bases, with 4 bases between. The CDR3 contains 12 residues. Germline V gene data show CDR1 as SGHVS and CDR2 as FQNEAQ. Here the CDR3 reads CASSLALDTQYF. In nucleotides, the CDR3 is TGTGCCAGCAGCTTAGCGCTCGATACGCAGTATTTT.

This clonotype was recorded only once. V usage is TRBV29-1 and J usage is TRBJ2-1; either TRBD1 or TRBD2 may supply D (5 bases each). CDR1 and CDR2 from the germline V gene are SQVTM and ANQGSEA. Trimming removed 4 bases from V and 8 bases from J, with 18 bases in between. The CDR3 has 14 residues. The chain's CDR3 is CSVVTGLLPDEQFF. CDR3 bases: TGCAGCGTTGTAACGGGGCTGTTACCGGATGAGCAGTTCTTC.

J is TRBJ2-3 and V is TRBV15, with 12 bases aligning to TRBD2. The CDR3 is 15 residues long. J gave up 4 bases and V 5 bases, and 4 bases lay outside the gene matches. From germline, CDR1 is LNHNV and CDR2 YYDKDF (reference sequence). The CDR3 here is CATSFRTSGADTQYF. DNA for the CDR3: TGTGCCACCAGCTTCCGGACTAGCGGGGCAGATACGCAGTATTTT.

This clonotype has just a few counts. The gene calls are TRBV2 and TRBJ2-3; unclear D gene. From germline, CDR1 is SNHLY and CDR2 FYNNEI. V shed 7 bases and J shed 6 bases, with 8 bases lying between them. This CDR3 is 11 amino acids long. CDR3 in amino acids: CASMQRDTQYF. In DNA, the CDR3 is TGTGCCAGCATGCAGAGGGATACGCAGTATTTT.

This clonotype was counted ten times or more. This sequence joins TRBV28 and TRBJ2-3, with 12 bases aligning to TRBD2. CDR3 length equals 17 residues. The germline V gene encodes CDR1 MDHEN and CDR2 SYDVKM. Trimming cost V 5 bases and J 2 bases; bases outside gene matches: 8. The CDR3 coding sequence is TGTGCCAGCAGTCCTCCCGGACTAGCGGGGTTCACAGATACGCAGTATTTT. This translates into CASSPPGLAGFTDTQYF.

V and J are TRBV4-1 and TRBJ2-3; D call uncertain. The CDR3 is 15 amino acids. The germline V gene encodes CDR1 MGHRA and CDR2 YSYEKL. V was cut by 3 bases and J by 2 bases, with 12 bases left in between. CDR3 sequence: CASSHPGRTTDTQYF. CDR3 in DNA: TGCGCCAGCAGCCACCCCGGCCGAACCACAGATACGCAGTATTTT.

J is TRBJ2-3 and V is TRBV20-1, with 9 bases fitting TRBD2. Germline V lookup: CDR1 DFQATT, CDR2 SNEGSKA (reference sequence). The CDR3 is 15 amino acids. V trimming: 0 bases; J trimming: 5 bases; junction bases outside the gene matches: 6. The CDR3 DNA reads as TGCAGTGCTAGAGATCCGCGGGGGGGCGGAGATACGCAGTATTTT. The encoded protein is CSARDPRGGGDTQYF.

The CDR3 loop is CASSQESGGAYTQYF. The CDR3 DNA reads TGTGCCAGCAGCCAAGAGAGCGGGGGGGCTTATACGCAGTATTTT. The chain links TRBV4-2 to TRBJ2-3; 10 bases are a match to TRBD2. Germline loops: CDR1 LGHNA, CDR2 YNFKEQ. Trimming took 0 bases from V and 7 from J; bases not matched to a gene: 4. The length of the CDR3 is 15 residues.

This clonotype was detected a few times. The rearrangement links TRBV19 to TRBJ2-5; D might be TRBD1 (6 bases). The CDR3 spans 13 residues. Germline CDR1 reads LNHDA; CDR2 reads SQIVND (reference sequence). The germline V and J ends were trimmed by 7 bases and 13 bases, with 22 bases remaining between them. The CDR3 protein is CASTSSGDIPPYF. In DNA, the CDR3 is TGTGCCAGTACCTCCAGTGGGGACATCCCTCCGTACTTC.

This clonotype was recorded a few times. The gene calls are TRBV2 and TRBJ1-5; no clear D. With 3 bases removed from V and 6 bases from J, the gap between germline ends came to 9 bases. The CDR3 covers 13 residues. Germline loops: CDR1 SNHLY, CDR2 FYNNEI. The CDR3 DNA reads TGTGCCAGCAGTGACAGTTCTCCTCAGCCCCAGCATTTT. This codes for CASSDSSPQPQHF.

The rearrangement links TRBV7-2 to TRBJ2-5, with D possibly TRBD2 on 5 matching bases. V lost 5 bases to trimming and J lost 5 bases, with 18 bases between them. Germline values: CDR1 SGHTA, CDR2 FQGNSA. The CDR3 is 15 amino acids. CDR3 region: CASSPTGEPGETQYF. The DNA of the CDR3 is TGTGCCAGCAGCCCTACCGGGGAGCCGGGGGAGACCCAGTACTTC.

The genes are TRBV19 and TRBJ1-4; D is uncertain. Looked up from germline, CDR1 is LNHDA and CDR2 is SQIVND (reference sequence). Trimming took off 5 bases at V and 6 bases at J, with 10 bases between the two ends. This CDR3 has 13 residues. The chain's CDR3 is CASSSRGHEKLFF. The CDR3 DNA reads TGTGCCAGTAGTTCCCGCGGGCATGAAAAACTGTTTTTT.